This paragraph reports one T cell receptor beta chain. The CDR3 loop spans 14 amino acids. From germline, CDR1 is SQVTM and CDR2 ANQGSEA. Trimming shortened V by 1 base and J by 4 bases, and 13 bases separated the two germline ends. 13 Jbeta primers and 60 Vbeta primers were used for the PCR. Assay: immunoSEQ multiplex PCR; the TCRdb copy retains only in-frame clones and omits some. The sample consists of some 150,000 clones, more than 9.5% of them appearing once. The sample originates from a study of cytomegalovirus exposure and HLA in healthy donors. For the study at large: Caucasian-associated ancestry cluster membership applied to just over 80% of around 400 genotyped donors.

This clonotype was obtained from a man in his fifties in good health and CMV-seronegative. The V gene is TRBV29-1, the J gene TRBJ1-2, with a tentative D call TRBD1 (6 bases). Specimen: PBMCs. Here the CDR3 reads CSVEVAGVGYGYTF. As DNA, the CDR3 is TGCAGCGTTGAAGTGGCAGGGGTCGGCTATGGCTACACCTTC.